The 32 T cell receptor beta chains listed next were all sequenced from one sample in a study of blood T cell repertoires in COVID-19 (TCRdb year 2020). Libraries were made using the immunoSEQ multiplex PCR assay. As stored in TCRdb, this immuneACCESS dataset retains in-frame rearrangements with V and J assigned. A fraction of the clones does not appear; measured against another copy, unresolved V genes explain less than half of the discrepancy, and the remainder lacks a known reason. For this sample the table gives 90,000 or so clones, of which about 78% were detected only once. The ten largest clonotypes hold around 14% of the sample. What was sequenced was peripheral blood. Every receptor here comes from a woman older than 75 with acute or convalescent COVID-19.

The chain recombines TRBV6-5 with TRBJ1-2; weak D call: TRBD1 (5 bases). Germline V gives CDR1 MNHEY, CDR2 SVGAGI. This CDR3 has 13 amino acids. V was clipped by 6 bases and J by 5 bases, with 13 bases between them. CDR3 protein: CASSQGADYGYTF. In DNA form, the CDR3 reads TGTGCCAGCAGCCAAGGGGCAGATTATGGCTACACCTTC.

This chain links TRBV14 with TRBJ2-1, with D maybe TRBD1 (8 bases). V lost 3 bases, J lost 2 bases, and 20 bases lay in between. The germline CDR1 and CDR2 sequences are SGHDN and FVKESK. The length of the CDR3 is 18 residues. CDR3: CASSHVQWTGRAYNEQFF. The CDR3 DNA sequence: TGTGCCAGCAGCCATGTCCAGTGGACAGGGAGGGCCTACAATGAGCAGTTCTTC.

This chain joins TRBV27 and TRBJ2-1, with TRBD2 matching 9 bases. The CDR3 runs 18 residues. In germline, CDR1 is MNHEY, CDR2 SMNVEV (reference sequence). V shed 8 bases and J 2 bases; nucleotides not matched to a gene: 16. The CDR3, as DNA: TGTGCCAGCCTTTCCTCCGCCTCTAGCGGGGTAACCTACAATGAGCAGTTCTTC. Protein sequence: CASLSSASSGVTYNEQFF.

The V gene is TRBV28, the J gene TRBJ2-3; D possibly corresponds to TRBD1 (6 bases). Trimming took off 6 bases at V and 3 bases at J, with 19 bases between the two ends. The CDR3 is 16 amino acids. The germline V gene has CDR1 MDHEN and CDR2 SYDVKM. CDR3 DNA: TGTGCCAGCAGCTCACCGACTCCGACAGGAACAGATACGCAGTATTTT. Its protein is CASSSPTPTGTDTQYF. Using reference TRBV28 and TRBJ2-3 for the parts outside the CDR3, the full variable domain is DVKVTQSSRYLVKRTGEKVFLECVQDMDHENMFWYRQDPGLGLRLIYFSYDVKMKEKGDIPEGYSVSREKKERFSLILESASTNQTSMYLCASSSPTPTGTDTQYFGPGTRLTVL.

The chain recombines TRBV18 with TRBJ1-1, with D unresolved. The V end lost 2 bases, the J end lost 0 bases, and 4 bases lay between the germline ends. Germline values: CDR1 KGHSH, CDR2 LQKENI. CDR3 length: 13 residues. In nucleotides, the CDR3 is TGTGCCAGCTCACCAGTCGTGAACACTGAAGCTTTCTTT. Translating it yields CASSPVVNTEAFF. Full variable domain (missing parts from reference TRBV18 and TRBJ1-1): NAGVMQNPRHLVRRRGQEARLRCSPMKGHSHVYWYRQLPEEGLKFMVYLQKENIIDESGMPKERFSAEFPKEGPSILRIQQVVRGDSAAYFCASSPVVNTEAFFGQGTRLTVV.

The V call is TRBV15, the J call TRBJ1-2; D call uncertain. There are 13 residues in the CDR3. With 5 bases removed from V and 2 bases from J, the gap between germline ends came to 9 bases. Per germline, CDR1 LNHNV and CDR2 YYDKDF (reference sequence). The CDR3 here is CATSPDGNYGYTF. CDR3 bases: TGTGCCACCAGCCCCGACGGGAACTATGGCTACACCTTC.

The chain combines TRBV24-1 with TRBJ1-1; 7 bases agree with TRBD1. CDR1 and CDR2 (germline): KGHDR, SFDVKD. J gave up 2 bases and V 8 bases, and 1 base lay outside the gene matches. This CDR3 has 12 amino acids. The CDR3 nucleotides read TGTGCCACCAAGGGGGCCAACACTGAAGCTTTCTTT. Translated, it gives CATKGANTEAFF.

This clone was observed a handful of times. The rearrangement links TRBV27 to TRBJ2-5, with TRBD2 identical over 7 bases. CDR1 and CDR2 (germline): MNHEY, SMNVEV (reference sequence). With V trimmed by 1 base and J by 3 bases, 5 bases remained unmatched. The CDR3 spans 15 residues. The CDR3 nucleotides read TGTGCCAGCAGTTTATTTAAGCGGGGTAAAGAGACCCAGTACTTC. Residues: CASSLFKRGKETQYF.

The DNA of the CDR3 is TGTGCCTGGAGGGACAGGGACAGAAACACTGAAGCTTTCTTT. This codes for CAWRDRDRNTEAFF. The V gene is TRBV30, the J gene TRBJ1-1; the match to TRBD1 covers 8 bases. Trimming cost V 3 bases and J 2 bases; bases outside gene matches: 5. Germline V gene lookup returns CDR1 GTSNPN and CDR2 SVGIG (reference sequence). The CDR3 spans 14 residues.

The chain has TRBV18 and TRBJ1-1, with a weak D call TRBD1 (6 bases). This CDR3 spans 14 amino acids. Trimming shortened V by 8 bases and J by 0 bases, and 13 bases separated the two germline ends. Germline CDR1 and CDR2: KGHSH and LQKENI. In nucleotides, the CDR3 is TGTGCCAGCCATTTGGGACACCTGAACACTGAAGCTTTCTTT. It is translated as CASHLGHLNTEAFF.

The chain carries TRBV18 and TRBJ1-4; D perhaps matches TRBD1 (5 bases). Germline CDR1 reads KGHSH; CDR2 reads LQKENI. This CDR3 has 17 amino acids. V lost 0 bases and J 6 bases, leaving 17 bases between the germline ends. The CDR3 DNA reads TGTGCCAGCTCACCACCCTCTTCAGGGAGGTCGGATGAAAAACTGTTTTTT. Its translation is CASSPPSSGRSDEKLFF.

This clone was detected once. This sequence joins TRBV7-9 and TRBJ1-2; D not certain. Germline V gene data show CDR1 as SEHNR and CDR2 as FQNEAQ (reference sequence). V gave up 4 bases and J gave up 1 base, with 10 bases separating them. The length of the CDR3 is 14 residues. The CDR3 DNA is TGTGCCAGCAGCTATTCACAGAGTAACTATGGCTACACCTTC. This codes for CASSYSQSNYGYTF.

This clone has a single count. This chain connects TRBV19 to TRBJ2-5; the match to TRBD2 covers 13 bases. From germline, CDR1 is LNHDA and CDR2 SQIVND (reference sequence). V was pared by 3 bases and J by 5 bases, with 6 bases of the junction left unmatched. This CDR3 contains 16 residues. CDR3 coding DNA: TGTGCCAGTAGTATGGGGACTAGCGGGGAAGTGGAGACCCAGTACTTC. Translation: CASSMGTSGEVETQYF.

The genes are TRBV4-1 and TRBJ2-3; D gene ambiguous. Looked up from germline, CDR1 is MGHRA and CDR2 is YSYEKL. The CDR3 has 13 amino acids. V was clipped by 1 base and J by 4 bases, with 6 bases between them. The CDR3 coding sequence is TGCGCCAGCAGCCAAGCCACATCAGATACGCAGTATTTT. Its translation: CASSQATSDTQYF.

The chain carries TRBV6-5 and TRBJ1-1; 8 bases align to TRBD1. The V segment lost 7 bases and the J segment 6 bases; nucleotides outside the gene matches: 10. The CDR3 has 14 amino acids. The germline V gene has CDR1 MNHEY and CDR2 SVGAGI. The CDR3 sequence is CASTPTGANAEAFF. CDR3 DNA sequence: TGTGCCAGCACCCCGACAGGGGCCAATGCTGAAGCTTTCTTT.

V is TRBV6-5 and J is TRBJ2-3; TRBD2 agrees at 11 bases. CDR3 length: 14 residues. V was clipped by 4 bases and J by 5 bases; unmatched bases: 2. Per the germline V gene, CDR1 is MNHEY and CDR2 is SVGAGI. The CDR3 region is CASSLAGGRDTQYF. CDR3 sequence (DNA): TGTGCCAGCAGTTTAGCGGGGGGGAGAGATACGCAGTATTTT.

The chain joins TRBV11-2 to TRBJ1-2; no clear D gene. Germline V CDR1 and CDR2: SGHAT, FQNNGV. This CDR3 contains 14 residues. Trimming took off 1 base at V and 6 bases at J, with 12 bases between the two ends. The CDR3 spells CASSLALAADGYTF. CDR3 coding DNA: TGTGCCAGCAGCTTAGCATTGGCGGCGGATGGCTACACCTTC. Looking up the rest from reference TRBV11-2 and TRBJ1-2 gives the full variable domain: EAGVAQSPRYKIIEKRQSVAFWCNPISGHATLYWYQQILGQGPKLLIQFQNNGVVDDSQLPKDRFSAERLKGVDSTLKIQPAKLEDSAVYLCASSLALAADGYTFGSGTRLTVV.

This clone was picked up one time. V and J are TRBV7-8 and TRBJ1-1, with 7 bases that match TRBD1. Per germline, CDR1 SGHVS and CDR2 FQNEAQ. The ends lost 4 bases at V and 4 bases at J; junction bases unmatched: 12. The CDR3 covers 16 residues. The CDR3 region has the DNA TGTGCCAGCAGCTCCCGGGGCAGGGGGATTGGCACTGAAGCTTTCTTT. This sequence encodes CASSSRGRGIGTEAFF.

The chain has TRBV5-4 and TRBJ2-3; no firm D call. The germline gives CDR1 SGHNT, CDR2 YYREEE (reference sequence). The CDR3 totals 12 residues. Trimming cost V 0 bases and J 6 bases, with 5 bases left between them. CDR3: CASSLGRDTQYF. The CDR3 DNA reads TGTGCCAGCAGCTTGGGCCGGGATACGCAGTATTTT.

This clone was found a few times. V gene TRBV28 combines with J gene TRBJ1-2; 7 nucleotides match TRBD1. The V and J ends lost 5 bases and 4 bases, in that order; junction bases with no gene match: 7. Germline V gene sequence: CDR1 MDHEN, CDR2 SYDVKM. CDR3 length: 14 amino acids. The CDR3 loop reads CASSPQGQIYGYTF. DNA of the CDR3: TGTGCCAGCAGTCCTCAGGGACAGATCTATGGCTACACCTTC.

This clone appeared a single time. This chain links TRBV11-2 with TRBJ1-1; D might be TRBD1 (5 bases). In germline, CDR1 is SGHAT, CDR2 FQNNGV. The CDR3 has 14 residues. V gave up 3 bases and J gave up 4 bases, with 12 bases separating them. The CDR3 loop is CASSFRAGVTEAFF. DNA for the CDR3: TGTGCCAGCAGCTTTCGCGCGGGGGTCACTGAAGCTTTCTTT.

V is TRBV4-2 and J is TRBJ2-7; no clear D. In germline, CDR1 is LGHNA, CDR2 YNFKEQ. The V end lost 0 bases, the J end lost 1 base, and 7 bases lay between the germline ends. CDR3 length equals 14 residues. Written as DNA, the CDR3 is TGTGCCAGCAGCCAAGAAGTGAGGTCCTACGAGCAGTACTTC. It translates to CASSQEVRSYEQYF.

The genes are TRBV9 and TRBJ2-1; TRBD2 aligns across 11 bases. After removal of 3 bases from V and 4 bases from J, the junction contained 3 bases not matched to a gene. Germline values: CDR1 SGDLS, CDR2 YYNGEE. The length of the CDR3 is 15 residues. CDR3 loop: CASSGASGGYNEQFF. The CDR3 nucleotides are TGTGCCAGCAGCGGGGCTAGCGGGGGGTACAATGAGCAGTTCTTC.

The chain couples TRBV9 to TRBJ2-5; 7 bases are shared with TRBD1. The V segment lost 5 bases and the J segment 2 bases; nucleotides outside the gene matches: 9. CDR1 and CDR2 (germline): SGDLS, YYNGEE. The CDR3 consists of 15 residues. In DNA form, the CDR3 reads TGTGCCAGCAGTGGGGGCAGGGGGATACAAGAGACCCAGTACTTC. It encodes CASSGGRGIQETQYF. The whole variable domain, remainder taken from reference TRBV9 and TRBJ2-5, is DSGVTQTPKHLITATGQRVTLRCSPRSGDLSVYWYQQSLDQGLQFLIQYYNGEERAKGNILERFSAQQFPDLHSELNLSSLELGDSALYFCASSGGRGIQETQYFGPGTRLLVL.

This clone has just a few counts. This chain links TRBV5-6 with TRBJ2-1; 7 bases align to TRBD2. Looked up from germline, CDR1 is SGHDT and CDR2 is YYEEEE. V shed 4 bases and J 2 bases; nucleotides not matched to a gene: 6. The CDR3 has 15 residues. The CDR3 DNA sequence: TGTGCCAGCAGCCACGCCGGGACTACCTACAATGAGCAGTTCTTC. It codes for CASSHAGTTYNEQFF.

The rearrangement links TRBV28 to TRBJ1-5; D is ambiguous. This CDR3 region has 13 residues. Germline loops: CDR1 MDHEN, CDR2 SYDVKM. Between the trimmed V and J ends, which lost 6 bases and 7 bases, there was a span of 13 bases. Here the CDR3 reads CASSTPGNQPQHF. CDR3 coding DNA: TGTGCCAGCAGCACCCCGGGTAACCAGCCCCAGCATTTT.

Here the CDR3 DNA reads TGTGCCAGCAGCTTAAGTGGACAGGGTAGAGCTTTCTTT. Translating gives CASSLSGQGRAFF. The chain carries TRBV7-3 and TRBJ1-1; 8 nucleotides line up with TRBD1. Germline V lookup: CDR1 SGHTA, CDR2 FQGTGA. CDR3 length: 13 residues. V shed 1 base, J shed 10 bases, and the junction held 5 bases outside the gene matches.

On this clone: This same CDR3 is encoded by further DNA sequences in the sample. CDR3 in amino acids: CASSPTGLQETQYF. The CDR3, as DNA: TGTGCCAGCAGCCCTACAGGGCTGCAAGAGACCCAGTACTTC. This sequence joins TRBV7-3 and TRBJ2-5; D might be TRBD1 (6 bases). The CDR3 length is 14 residues. V gave up 5 bases and J gave up 2 bases, with 12 bases separating them. The germline V gene has CDR1 SGHTA and CDR2 FQGTGA.

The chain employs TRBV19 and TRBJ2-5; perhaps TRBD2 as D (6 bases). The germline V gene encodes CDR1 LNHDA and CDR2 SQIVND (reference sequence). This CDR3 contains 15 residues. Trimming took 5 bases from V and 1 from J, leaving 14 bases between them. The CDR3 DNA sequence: TGTGCCAGTAGTCCCTTGATAGCGGCCCAAGAGACCCAGTACTTC. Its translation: CASSPLIAAQETQYF.

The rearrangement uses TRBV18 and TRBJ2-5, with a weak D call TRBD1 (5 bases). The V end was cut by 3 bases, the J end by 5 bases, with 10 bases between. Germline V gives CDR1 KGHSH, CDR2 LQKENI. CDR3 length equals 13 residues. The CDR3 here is CASSPGQGETQYF. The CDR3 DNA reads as TGTGCCAGCTCACCTGGCCAGGGTGAGACCCAGTACTTC.

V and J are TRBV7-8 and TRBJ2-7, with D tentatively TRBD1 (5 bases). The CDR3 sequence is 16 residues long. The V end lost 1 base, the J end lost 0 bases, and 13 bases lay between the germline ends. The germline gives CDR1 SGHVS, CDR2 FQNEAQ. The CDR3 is CASSLVSRQTSYEQYF. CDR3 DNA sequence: TGTGCCAGCAGCTTAGTATCGAGACAGACCTCCTACGAGCAGTACTTC.

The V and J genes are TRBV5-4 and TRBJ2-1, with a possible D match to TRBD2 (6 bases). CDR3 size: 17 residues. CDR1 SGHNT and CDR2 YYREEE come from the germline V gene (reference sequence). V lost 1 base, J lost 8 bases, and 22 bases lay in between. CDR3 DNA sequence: TGTGCCAGCAGCTTGAGTAGGGGACTCCAGATTACCGATGAGCAGTTCTTC. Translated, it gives CASSLSRGLQITDEQFF.